The clone carrying this TCR beta chain was counted ten times or more. Using RNA transcripts as the source, TCR beta CDR3 regions were amplified. During a first-round RT-PCR of the TCR CDR3, the HTBI primer set was used. TCRdb used MiXCR to reprocess the multiplex PCR reads, holding one entry per CDR3 protein. The sample includes about 350,000 distinct CDR3 sequences, around 18% of them seen just once. The data belong to a study of T cells in Graves' hyperthyroidism and ophthalmopathy. V lost 1 base to trimming and J lost 4 bases, with 13 bases between them. The CDR3 has 15 amino acids. The germline gives CDR1 MNHNS, CDR2 SASEGT.

The V gene is TRBV6-1, the J gene TRBJ1-1, with a tentative D call TRBD1 (6 bases). The clonotype was recovered from a woman aged 40-49 years with Graves' ophthalmopathy. The sequenced sample consisted of blood. CDR3 DNA: TGTGCCAGCAGTGAAGTCCAGGGGATTGGCACTGAAGCTTTCTTT. It encodes CASSEVQGIGTEAFF.